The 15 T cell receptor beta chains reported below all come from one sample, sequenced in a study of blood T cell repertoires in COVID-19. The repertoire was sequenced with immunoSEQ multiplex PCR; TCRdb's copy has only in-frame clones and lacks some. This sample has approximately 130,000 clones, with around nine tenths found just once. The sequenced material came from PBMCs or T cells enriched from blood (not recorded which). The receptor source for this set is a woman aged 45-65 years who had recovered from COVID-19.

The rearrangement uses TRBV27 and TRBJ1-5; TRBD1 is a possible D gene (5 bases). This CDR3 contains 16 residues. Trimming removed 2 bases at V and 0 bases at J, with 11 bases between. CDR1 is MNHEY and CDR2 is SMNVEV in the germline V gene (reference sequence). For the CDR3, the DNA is TGTGCCAGCAGTTTAAGGGGCAGGGTTAGCAATCAGCCCCAGCATTTT. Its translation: CASSLRGRVSNQPQHF.

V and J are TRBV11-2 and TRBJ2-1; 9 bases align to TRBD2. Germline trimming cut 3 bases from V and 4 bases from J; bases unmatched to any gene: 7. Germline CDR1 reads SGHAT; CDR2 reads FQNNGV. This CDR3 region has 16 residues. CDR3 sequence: CASSLDLAGQYNEQFF. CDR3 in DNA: TGTGCCAGCAGCTTGGACCTAGCGGGGCAATACAATGAGCAGTTCTTC.

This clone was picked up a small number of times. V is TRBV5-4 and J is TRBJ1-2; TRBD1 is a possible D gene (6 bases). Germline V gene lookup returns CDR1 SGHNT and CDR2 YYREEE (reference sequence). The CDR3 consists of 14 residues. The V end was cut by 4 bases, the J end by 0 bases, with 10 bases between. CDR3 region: CASSLTGPNYGYTF. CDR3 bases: TGTGCCAGCAGCCTGACAGGTCCTAACTATGGCTACACCTTC.

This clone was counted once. The CDR3 loop is CASSWDRGDSAFF. The DNA of the CDR3 is TGTGCCAGCAGCTGGGACAGGGGGGATTCCGCTTTCTTT. The chain uses TRBV5-4 and TRBJ1-1; 11 nucleotides match TRBD1. This CDR3 has 13 residues. The germline gives CDR1 SGHNT, CDR2 YYREEE (reference sequence). Unmatched junction bases numbered 6, after V lost 3 bases and J lost 11 bases.

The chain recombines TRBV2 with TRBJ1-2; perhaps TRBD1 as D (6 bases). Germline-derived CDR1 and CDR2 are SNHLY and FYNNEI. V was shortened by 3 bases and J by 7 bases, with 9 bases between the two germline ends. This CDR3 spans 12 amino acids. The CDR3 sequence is CASSEGATGYTF. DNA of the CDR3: TGTGCCAGCAGTGAGGGGGCCACTGGCTACACCTTC.

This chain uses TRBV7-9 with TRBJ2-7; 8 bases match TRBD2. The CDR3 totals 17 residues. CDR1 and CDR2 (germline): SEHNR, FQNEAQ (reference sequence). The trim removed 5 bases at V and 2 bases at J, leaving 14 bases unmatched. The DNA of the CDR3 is TGTGCCAGCAGCCGTGGCGGGGCGGGGGGCACCACCTACGAGCAGTACTTC. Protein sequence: CASSRGGAGGTTYEQYF.

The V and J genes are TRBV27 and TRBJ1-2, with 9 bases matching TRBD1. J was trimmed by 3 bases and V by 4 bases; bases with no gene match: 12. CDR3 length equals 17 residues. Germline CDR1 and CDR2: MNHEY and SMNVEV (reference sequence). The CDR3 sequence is CASSWRPQGAMDYGYTF. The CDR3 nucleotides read TGTGCCAGCAGTTGGAGACCACAGGGGGCAATGGACTATGGCTACACCTTC.

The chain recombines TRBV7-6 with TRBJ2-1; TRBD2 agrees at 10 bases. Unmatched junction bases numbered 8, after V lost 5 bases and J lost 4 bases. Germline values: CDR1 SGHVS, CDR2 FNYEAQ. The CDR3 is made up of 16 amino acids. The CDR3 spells CASSTTSGETYNEQFF. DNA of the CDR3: TGTGCCAGCAGCACAACTAGCGGGGAAACTTACAATGAGCAGTTCTTC.

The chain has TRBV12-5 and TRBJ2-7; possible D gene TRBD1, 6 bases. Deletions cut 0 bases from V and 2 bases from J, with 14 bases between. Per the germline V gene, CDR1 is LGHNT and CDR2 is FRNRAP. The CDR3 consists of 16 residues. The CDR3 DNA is TGTGCTAGTGGTTTGGTACTTGGACAGAAAGCCTACGAGCAGTACTTC. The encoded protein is CASGLVLGQKAYEQYF.

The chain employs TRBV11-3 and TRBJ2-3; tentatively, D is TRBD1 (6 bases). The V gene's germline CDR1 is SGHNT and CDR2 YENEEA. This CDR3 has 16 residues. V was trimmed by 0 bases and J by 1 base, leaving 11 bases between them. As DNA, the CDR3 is TGTGCCAGCAGCTTAGATGGGGGCCGCCGCACAGATACGCAGTATTTT. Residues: CASSLDGGRRTDTQYF.

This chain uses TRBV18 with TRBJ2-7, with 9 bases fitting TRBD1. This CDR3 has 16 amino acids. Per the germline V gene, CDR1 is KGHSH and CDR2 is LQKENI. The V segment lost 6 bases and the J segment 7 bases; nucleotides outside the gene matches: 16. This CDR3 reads CASSPRPGTGTGEQYF. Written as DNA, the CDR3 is TGTGCCAGCTCCCCTCGTCCCGGGACAGGGACGGGAGAGCAGTACTTC.

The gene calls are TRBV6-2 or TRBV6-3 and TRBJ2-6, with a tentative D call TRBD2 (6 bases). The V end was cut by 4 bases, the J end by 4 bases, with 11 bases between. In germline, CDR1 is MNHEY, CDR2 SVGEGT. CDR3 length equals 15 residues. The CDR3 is CASSFLGGGANVLTF. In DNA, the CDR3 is TGTGCCAGCAGTTTCCTGGGAGGCGGGGCCAACGTCCTGACTTTC.

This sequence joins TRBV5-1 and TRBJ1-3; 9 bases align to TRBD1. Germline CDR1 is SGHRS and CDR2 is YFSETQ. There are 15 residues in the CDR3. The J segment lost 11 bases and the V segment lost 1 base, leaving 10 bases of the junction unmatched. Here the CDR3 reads CASSLTGGEELAIYF. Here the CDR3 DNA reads TGCGCCAGCAGCTTGACAGGGGGCGAAGAATTGGCCATATATTTT.

The CDR3 nucleotides are TGTGCCAGCAGCGTCACTCCGGGACAGGGGTACAATGAGCAGTTCTTC. Protein sequence: CASSVTPGQGYNEQFF. V usage is TRBV6-6 and J usage is TRBJ2-1; TRBD1 agrees at 10 bases. The junction had 9 bases not matched to a gene; V was cut back by 6 bases and J by 4 bases. Germline CDR1 reads MNHNY; CDR2 reads SVGAGI (reference sequence). The CDR3 spans 16 residues.

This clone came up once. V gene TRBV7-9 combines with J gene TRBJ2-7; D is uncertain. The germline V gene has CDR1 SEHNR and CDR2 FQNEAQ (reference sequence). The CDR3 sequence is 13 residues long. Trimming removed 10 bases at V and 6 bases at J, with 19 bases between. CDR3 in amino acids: CATEINSRSEQYF. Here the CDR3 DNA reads TGTGCCACCGAAATCAACTCCCGGAGCGAGCAGTACTTC.